The 21 T cell receptor beta chains below were found in one sample sequenced in a study of blood T cells in healthy people across ages. Primers used in a second PCR of about 6 to 11 cycles were a sample-barcoded 5' primer and a J-beta primer mix. TCRdb independently ran MiXCR on the 5' RACE reads; one entry per CDR3 protein. The top ten clones hold 10% of a sample with 750,000 to 1,000,000 distinct CDR3 sequences, almost 30% of them seen once. The same sample was also used in a study of T cells of mothers and their children.

Material: blood. Receptors originate from a middle-aged woman in good health.

This clonotype was observed a single time. The gene calls are TRBV19 and TRBJ1-2, with no clear D. CDR3 length: 14 amino acids. Trimming left V 10 bases short and J 6 bases short, with 21 bases between. CDR1 and CDR2 from the germline V gene are LNHDA and SQIVND (reference sequence). The DNA of the CDR3 is TGTGCCACAGAAGGGAGGGCTCCTGCGGATGGCTACACCTTC. It yields the protein CATEGRAPADGYTF.

This rearrangement joins TRBV6-5 to TRBJ1-1, with 8 bases matching TRBD1. The V segment lost 6 bases and the J segment 0 bases; nucleotides outside the gene matches: 6. This CDR3 spans 15 amino acids. Germline V gives CDR1 MNHEY, CDR2 SVGAGI. Here the CDR3 DNA reads TGTGCCAGCAGACAGACAGGGGCTATGAACACTGAAGCTTTCTTT. Its protein product is CASRQTGAMNTEAFF.

This chain uses TRBV5-3 with TRBJ2-4; the match to TRBD1 covers 8 bases. TRBV5-3 is designated an ORF whose function remains uncertain. The V and J ends lost 8 bases and 5 bases, in that order; junction bases with no gene match: 30. This CDR3 region has 21 residues. The CDR3 coding sequence is TGTGCCAGTCCCCGATTTCGTCCAGGGGGCAGGCCGCCTGTCGCCGAAAACATTCAGTACTTC. Encoded protein: CASPRFRPGGRPPVAENIQYF.

V and J are TRBV7-2 and TRBJ2-7; 7 bases align to TRBD2. This CDR3 is built from 15 residues. Germline V lookup: CDR1 SGHTA, CDR2 FQGNSA. V trimming: 3 bases; J trimming: 7 bases; junction bases outside the gene matches: 12. The DNA of the CDR3 is TGTGCCAGCAGCTTGCGGGGGTCGGCTTACAATGAGCAGTACTTC. As protein: CASSLRGSAYNEQYF. The full variable domain, with the rest looked up from reference TRBV7-2 and TRBJ2-7, is GAGVSQSPSNKVTEKGKDVELRCDPISGHTALYWYRQSLGQGLEFLIYFQGNSAPDKSGLPSDRFSAERTGGSVSTLTIQRTQQEDSAVYLCASSLRGSAYNEQYFGPGTRLTVT.

At least ten counts were recorded for this clonotype. V gene TRBV12-3 or TRBV12-4 combines with J gene TRBJ2-3; D is undetermined. CDR3 length: 13 residues. V was clipped by 3 bases and J by 3 bases, with 7 bases between them. This chain's CDR3 is CASSFRRTDTQYF. CDR3 coding DNA: TGTGCCAGCAGTTTTCGCCGGACAGATACGCAGTATTTT.

About this clonotype: An end of the junction does not agree with germline; a read error may underlie this. The rearrangement links TRBV10-3 to TRBJ1-2, with D possibly matching TRBD1 (5 bases). The CDR3 totals 13 residues. Germline V CDR1 and CDR2: ENHRY, SYGVKD. The CDR3 is CAIREKGSYGYTF. CDR3 DNA sequence: TGCGCCATCAGGGAAAAGGGGTCCTATGGCTACACCTTC.

The chain is built from TRBV28 and TRBJ2-2; no reliable D call. Looked up from germline, CDR1 is MDHEN and CDR2 is SYDVKM. The CDR3 extends over 12 amino acids. V was cut by 1 base and J by 7 bases, with 4 bases left in between. The CDR3: CASSLYLGELFF. The CDR3 coding sequence is TGTGCCAGCAGTTTATATCTCGGGGAGCTGTTTTTT.

The V and J genes are TRBV28 and TRBJ2-1, with D possibly being TRBD1 (6 bases). This CDR3 is built from 16 residues. Germline CDR1 reads MDHEN; CDR2 reads SYDVKM. Trimming cost V 5 bases and J 4 bases, with 18 bases left between them. The CDR3 DNA follows: TGTGCCAGCAGTCCCTTAAGGGGACAATTGTACAATGAGCAGTTCTTC. Its translation: CASSPLRGQLYNEQFF.

The chain combines TRBV5-4 with TRBJ1-1, with D possibly being TRBD1 (6 bases). The V end lost 0 bases, the J end lost 4 bases, and 13 bases lay between the germline ends. CDR1 is SGHNT, CDR2 YYREEE, per germline (reference sequence). CDR3 length: 15 amino acids. CDR3 sequence reads: CASSLEAGGGTEAFF. In nucleotides, the CDR3 is TGTGCCAGCAGCTTGGAAGCCGGAGGGGGCACTGAAGCTTTCTTT.

This chain links TRBV18 with TRBJ1-1; TRBD1 agrees at 7 bases. Germline loops: CDR1 KGHSH, CDR2 LQKENI. The CDR3 length is 14 residues. The J segment lost 4 bases and the V segment lost 8 bases, leaving 10 bases of the junction unmatched. Here the CDR3 DNA reads TGTGCCAGCACGCGTACCGGGACAGCCACTGAAGCTTTCTTT. Amino acids: CASTRTGTATEAFF.

Turning to this clonotype: In this CDR3 the conserved last residue, phenylalanine or tryptophan, is missing, so a read error is likely. The CDR3 reads CASSPGDRRTTEAFS. In DNA form, the CDR3 reads TGTGCCAGCAGCCCGGGGGACAGGAGGACCACTGAAGCTTTCTCT. The chain has TRBV7-2 and TRBJ1-1, with TRBD1 matching over 8 bases. The V gene end was trimmed by 5 bases and the J gene end by 4 bases; junction bases not matched to a gene: 9. This CDR3 contains 15 residues. Per the germline V gene, CDR1 is SGHTA and CDR2 is FQGNSA.

This clonotype occurred a few times. The chain links TRBV9 to TRBJ2-1; no firm D call. Germline V gives CDR1 SGDLS, CDR2 YYNGEE. CDR3 length: 13 residues. The germline V and J ends were trimmed by 0 bases and 8 bases, with 9 bases remaining between them. In nucleotides, the CDR3 is TGTGCCAGCAGCGTAGAGACATTTGATGAGCAGTTCTTC. It codes for CASSVETFDEQFF.

The chain links TRBV12-3 or TRBV12-4 to TRBJ2-3; 7 nucleotides line up with TRBD2. The CDR3 runs 15 residues. The V segment lost 8 bases and the J segment 1 base; nucleotides outside the gene matches: 9. The CDR3 DNA reads TGTGCCAGCGGGACTATAGCCCGGGGCACAGATACGCAGTATTTT. It translates to CASGTIARGTDTQYF.

The rearrangement uses TRBV5-5 and TRBJ1-2, with a tentative D call TRBD1 (5 bases). Trimming removed 3 bases at V and 7 bases at J, with 22 bases between. The V gene's germline CDR1 is SGHKS and CDR2 YYEKEE (reference sequence). The CDR3 contains 16 residues. CDR3 region: CASSSAQGRSNGGYTF. The CDR3 region has the DNA TGTGCCAGCAGCTCGGCCCAGGGACGGTCGAATGGTGGCTACACCTTC.

This clonotype was picked up a small number of times. A much larger clonotype is one base distant, so this may be a read error. The gene calls are TRBV27 and TRBJ2-7; 10 nucleotides match TRBD1. The CDR3 is 14 amino acids. The germline CDR1 and CDR2 sequences are MNHEY and SMNVEV (reference sequence). V gave up 6 bases and J gave up 5 bases; unmatched junction bases: 7. The chain's CDR3 is CASRLGQGFHEQYF. CDR3 DNA: TGTGCCAGCAGGTTGGGACAGGGGTTCCACGAGCAGTACTTC.

This clonotype was found many times. The chain carries TRBV10-3 and TRBJ2-7; D may correspond to TRBD1 or TRBD2 (5 bases each). Germline V CDR1 and CDR2: ENHRY, SYGVKD. This CDR3 comprises 15 residues. With 8 bases removed from V and 5 bases from J, the gap between germline ends came to 22 bases. In nucleotides, the CDR3 is TGTGCCATCCGCTCTCAGGGAGAGAGTCTAGACGAGCAGTACTTC. It specifies CAIRSQGESLDEQYF.

The V gene is TRBV27, the J gene TRBJ1-2, with D possibly TRBD1 on 6 matching bases. This CDR3 has 16 amino acids. Germline V CDR1 and CDR2: MNHEY, SMNVEV (reference sequence). The ends were cut back, 5 bases at V and 5 bases at J, with 21 bases in the middle. The CDR3 here is CASSIRFGTQEYGYTF. The CDR3 DNA sequence: TGTGCCAGCAGTATCAGATTCGGGACACAGGAATATGGCTACACCTTC.

This clonotype appeared a few times. This clone may be a read error of a much larger clone one base away. This chain uses TRBV20-1 with TRBJ1-2; 9 bases line up with TRBD1. Germline V gene lookup returns CDR1 DFQATT and CDR2 SNEGSKA (reference sequence). This CDR3 has 14 residues. CDR3 protein: CNAPTVQGAIGYTF. Written as DNA, the CDR3 is TGCAATGCTCCCACCGTACAGGGGGCGATTGGCTACACCTTC.

For this clonotype: One junction end disagrees with the germline gene, perhaps due to a read error. V gene TRBV2 combines with J gene TRBJ2-6, with unresolved D. The CDR3 runs 13 residues. Germline CDR1 and CDR2: SNHLY and FYNNEI. CDR3 DNA: TGTGCCGGCAGTGAAACTGGGGCCAACGTCCTGACTTTC. This encodes CAGSETGANVLTF.

The chain joins TRBV24-1 to TRBJ2-1, with 11 nucleotides matching TRBD2. There are 16 residues in the CDR3. CDR1 is KGHDR and CDR2 is SFDVKD in the germline V gene. Germline trimming cut 4 bases from V and 6 bases from J; bases unmatched to any gene: 7. The CDR3 DNA reads TGTGCCACCAGTGAGTCAACTAGCGGGGGAGGCAATGAGCAGTTCTTC. It yields the protein CATSESTSGGGNEQFF.

The rearrangement joins TRBV7-2 to TRBJ2-1; D is unclear. V lost 1 base to trimming and J lost 0 bases, with 13 bases between them. The germline V gene has CDR1 SGHTA and CDR2 FQGNSA. This CDR3 has 17 residues. CDR3: CASSLDTRHSSYNEQFF. The DNA of the CDR3 is TGTGCCAGCAGCTTAGATACAAGACACAGCTCCTACAATGAGCAGTTCTTC.